This is a list of T cell receptor beta chains from one sample in a study of OX40 agonist ivuxolimab in advanced cancers. The protocol was immunoSEQ multiplex PCR, while the TCRdb copy is restricted to in-frame clones and leaves out a portion. The repertoire holds approximately 68,000 clones, with around 90% as singletons. This sample comprised CD4+ or CD8+ T cells sorted from blood, obtained in a trial of the OX40 agonist ivuxolimab. All receptors derive from an adult with an advanced solid tumor such as melanoma, head and neck, liver or kidney cancer. Each CDR3 is given with its conserved first and last residue. The order of the fields is D gene, clone size, J gene, V gene, CDR3 protein, CDR3 DNA. D genes are given only for firm matches. Expanded clones get a size class; other rows say once, few or many, or leave the size out.

>-|-|TRBJ2-1|TRBV27
CASSQQEYNEQFF
TGTGCCAGCAGCCAACAGGAGTACAATGAGCAGTTCTTC
>-|-|TRBJ1-5|TRBV28
CASSLWGGGVDQPQHF
TGTGCCAGCAGTTTATGGGGGGGAGGGGTGGATCAGCCCCAGCATTTT
>-|-|TRBJ2-5|TRBV10-1
CASSESGRQETQYF
TGCGCCAGCAGTGAGTCGGGCAGGCAAGAGACCCAGTACTTC
>TRBD1|-|TRBJ2-7|TRBV30
CAWSNRGYEQYF
TGTGCCTGGAGTAACAGGGGCTACGAGCAGTACTTC
>-|-|TRBJ2-7|TRBV5-8
CASSLSGAYEQYF
TGTGCCAGCAGCTTATCCGGAGCCTACGAGCAGTACTTC
>TRBD1|-|TRBJ1-2|TRBV7-2
CASSLETMGTGHGYTF
TGTGCCAGCAGCTTAGAAACCATGGGGACAGGGCATGGCTACACCTTC
>-|-|TRBJ1-3|TRBV10-3
CAGRGVGNTIYF
TGTGCCGGACGCGGGGTTGGAAACACCATATATTTT
>TRBD2|-|TRBJ2-3|TRBV10-1
CASSSRLAGDTQYF
TGCGCCAGCAGTTCGAGACTAGCGGGAGATACGCAGTATTTT
>TRBD1|-|TRBJ1-6|TRBV4-2
CASSQDWKGTGTYNSPLHF
TGTGCCAGCAGCCAAGATTGGAAAGGGACAGGAACCTATAATTCACCCCTCCACTTT
>-|-|TRBJ1-2|TRBV10-3
CAISLQGYGYTF
TGTGCCATCAGCCTACAGGGCTATGGCTACACCTTC
>-|-|TRBJ1-1|TRBV2
CASRDRESTEAFF
TGTGCCAGCAGGGACCGTGAGAGCACTGAAGCTTTCTTT
>TRBD1|-|TRBJ1-2|TRBV6-1
CASSELDRDGYTF
TGTGCCAGCAGTGAGTTGGACAGGGATGGCTACACCTTC
>TRBD2|-|TRBJ2-1|TRBV25-1
CATSLAGGPFVEFF
TGTGCCACATCACTAGCGGGAGGGCCTTTTGTGGAGTTCTTC
>TRBD2|-|TRBJ2-3|TRBV6-1
CASSATSGGTTDTQYF
TGTGCCAGCAGTGCGACTAGCGGGGGGACGACAGATACGCAGTATTTT
>-|-|TRBJ2-3|TRBV2
CASNQRDTQYF
TGTGCCAGCAATCAAAGGGATACGCAGTATTTT
>-|-|TRBJ2-2|TRBV5-1
CASSLFLRRANTGELFF
TGCGCCAGCAGCCTCTTTCTTCGTAGGGCAAACACCGGGGAGCTGTTTTTT
>-|-|TRBJ2-3|TRBV19
CASYPRAGSFTDTQYF
TGTGCCAGTTACCCCCGGGCGGGCTCGTTCACAGATACGCAGTATTTT
>-|-|TRBJ2-1|TRBV18
CASSPPGLDNEQFF
TGTGCCAGCTCACCACCGGGTCTAGACAATGAGCAGTTCTTC
>TRBD1|once|TRBJ2-2|TRBV6-1
CASSDPTGGAGELFF
TGTGCCAGCAGTGATCCGACAGGGGGGGCCGGGGAGCTGTTTTTT
>-|-|TRBJ1-2|TRBV29-1
CSVEQGYGYTF
TGCAGCGTTGAACAGGGCTATGGCTACACCTTC
>-|-|TRBJ2-7|TRBV4-1
CASSQGDISTYEQYF
TGCGCCAGCAGCCAAGGAGATATTTCTACCTACGAGCAGTACTTC
>-|-|TRBJ2-7|TRBV10-3
CAISERSYEQYF
TGTGCCATCAGTGAGCGTAGCTACGAGCAGTACTTC
>-|-|TRBJ2-7|TRBV15
CATSRDRFGEQYF
TGTGCCACCAGCAGAGATCGTTTCGGAGAGCAGTACTTC
>-|-|TRBJ2-2|TRBV5-6
CASSLGAGTNTGELFF
TGTGCCAGCAGCTTGGGGGCGGGGACGAACACCGGGGAGCTGTTTTTT
>-|-|TRBJ2-3|TRBV4-2
CASSLGSVSDTQYF
TGTGCCAGCAGCCTCGGGAGTGTCTCAGATACGCAGTATTTT
>TRBD1|-|TRBJ1-4|TRBV29-1
CSVYDRGRSEKLFF
TGCAGCGTTTATGACAGGGGAAGGAGTGAAAAACTGTTTTTT
>-|few|TRBJ2-5|TRBV14
CASSEQETQYF
TGTGCCAGCAGCGAACAAGAGACCCAGTACTTC
>TRBD1|-|TRBJ2-3|TRBV5-1
CASSLGDRETDTQYF
TGCGCCAGCAGCTTAGGGGACAGGGAGACAGATACGCAGTATTTT
>-|-|TRBJ2-5|TRBV19
CASSPADIQETQYF
TGTGCCAGTAGTCCCGCGGACATCCAAGAGACCCAGTACTTC
>-|once|TRBJ2-5|TRBV19
CASSIGGQLQETQYF
TGTGCCAGTAGTATCGGGGGACAGCTACAAGAGACCCAGTACTTC
>-|once|TRBJ2-1|TRBV7-3
CASSLTRSSYNEQFF
TGTGCCAGCAGCTTAACTAGGTCCTCCTACAATGAGCAGTTCTTC
>-|-|TRBJ1-5|TRBV5-6
CASSLFSGSGNQPQHF
TGTGCCAGCAGCTTGTTTTCGGGTTCAGGCAATCAGCCCCAGCATTTT
>-|once|TRBJ2-5|TRBV10-2
CASRFGGGETQYF
TGCGCCAGCAGGTTCGGAGGAGGGGAGACCCAGTACTTC
>TRBD2|-|TRBJ2-3|TRBV10-1
CASSESTLAGGLDTQYF
TGCGCCAGCAGTGAGTCGACATTAGCGGGGGGTTTGGATACGCAGTATTTT
>-|-|TRBJ1-6|TRBV9
CASSVQGVDSPLHF
TGTGCCAGCAGCGTTCAAGGGGTTGATTCACCCCTCCACTTT
>TRBD1|-|TRBJ1-3|TRBV10-3
CAISDPYGTAGNTIYF
TGTGCCATCAGTGACCCCTACGGGACAGCTGGAAACACCATATATTTT
>-|-|TRBJ1-1|TRBV7-9
CASSGPGGDLTFF
TGTGCCAGCAGCGGTCCTGGGGGGGATTTGACTTTCTTT
>-|-|TRBJ2-2|TRBV6-5
CAIKSGTGELFF
TGTGCCATCAAAAGCGGCACCGGGGAGCTGTTTTTT